The subject of this entry is one T cell receptor (beta chain). Its antigen is not known. The data derive from a study of T cells after yellow fever vaccination. TCRdb redid the calling of the 5' RACE reads with MiXCR, one entry per CDR3 protein. The repertoire has hundreds of thousands of distinct CDR3 sequences, roughly an eighth of them found once; the top ten carry just under 15%. Study-wide findings and caveats: Primary-vaccination clones mostly resurfaced post-booster (around 96% CD4, approximately 89% CD8). From the bulk population, abundant clonotypes could contaminate and appear within FACS-sorted repertoires.

This specimen was PBMCs, taken on the day of the yellow fever booster vaccination. This receptor was taken from a man aged 30-40 years who received the YFV17D yellow fever vaccine.

CDR3 loop: CASSFLNPGRGRAETQYF. In DNA form, the CDR3 reads TGTGCCAGCAGTTTCTTAAATCCCGGCCGGGGCCGAGCGGAGACCCAGTACTTC. This chain links TRBV27 with TRBJ2-5, with D perhaps given as TRBD1 or TRBD2 (5 bases each). The CDR3 sequence is 18 residues long. V lost 3 bases to trimming and J lost 5 bases, with 25 bases between them. The germline V gene has CDR1 MNHEY and CDR2 SMNVEV (reference sequence).